Presented here are 11 T cell receptor beta chains from one specimen sequenced in a study of T cells in Graves' hyperthyroidism and ophthalmopathy. Using RNA transcripts as the source, TCR beta CDR3 regions were amplified. Researchers ran a first-round RT-PCR on the TCR CDR3 using the HTBI primer set. TCRdb used MiXCR to reprocess the multiplex PCR reads, holding one entry per CDR3 protein. The sample includes roughly 570,000 distinct CDR3 sequences, about 43% of them seen just once. The sequenced sample consisted of peripheral blood or thyroid tissue (not recorded which). Source of these receptors: a woman aged 18-35 years with Graves' hyperthyroidism.

This clonotype was seen at least ten times. This chain connects TRBV7-2 to TRBJ1-2; 12 bases align to TRBD1. This CDR3 has 17 residues. The J segment lost 8 bases and the V segment lost 1 base, leaving 11 bases of the junction unmatched. Germline V gives CDR1 SGHTA, CDR2 FQGNSA. The CDR3 region has the DNA TGTGCCAGCAGCTTAGGGGTCCTGGGACAGGGGGCAGGGGGCTACACCTTC. It codes for CASSLGVLGQGAGGYTF.

The chain links TRBV2 to TRBJ2-1, with D hard to call. Trimming cost V 4 bases and J 4 bases, with 17 bases left between them. CDR3 length equals 16 residues. The germline V gene has CDR1 SNHLY and CDR2 FYNNEI. CDR3 bases: TGTGCCAGCAGTGCGCAGGTCGAGTCCTTATACAATGAGCAGTTCTTC. The encoded protein is CASSAQVESLYNEQFF.

This clonotype was seen at least ten times. The CDR3 region is CASKRGQGAGEQYF. CDR3 bases: TGTGCCAGCAAACGGGGCCAGGGGGCGGGAGAGCAGTACTTC. This chain links TRBV12-3 or TRBV12-4 with TRBJ2-7; 8 nucleotides match TRBD1. Germline trimming cut 7 bases from V and 7 bases from J; bases unmatched to any gene: 12. The CDR3 is made up of 14 amino acids.

This clonotype was picked up many times. An end of the junction differs from the germline gene, which may be a read error. This chain connects TRBV15 to TRBJ1-1; perhaps TRBD1 as D (6 bases). The CDR3 consists of 17 residues. Looked up from germline, CDR1 is LNHNV and CDR2 is YYDKDF (reference sequence). Written as DNA, the CDR3 is TGTGCCGCCAGCAGAGATATGGGGGCTTTTCTTATACGTCGAGCTTTCTTT. As protein: CAASRDMGAFLIRRAFF. The variable domain in full, with the rest retrieved from reference TRBV15 and TRBJ1-1, is DAMVIQNPRYQVTQFGKPVTLSCSQTLNHNVMYWYQQKSSQAPKLLFHYYDKDFNNEADTPDNFQSRRPNTSFCFLDIRSPGLGDTAMYLCAASRDMGAFLIRRAFFGQGTRLTVV.

V and J are TRBV20-1 and TRBJ1-4; 9 positions agree with TRBD1. V was clipped by 6 bases and J by 5 bases; unmatched bases: 10. The V gene's germline CDR1 is DFQATT and CDR2 SNEGSKA (reference sequence). CDR3 length equals 15 residues. CDR3 coding DNA: TGCAGTGCACGTAGGGTGGGGACAGGGAATGAAAAACTGTTTTTT. Its translation is CSARRVGTGNEKLFF.

This clonotype was found many times. V and J are TRBV29-1 and TRBJ2-2; TRBD2 matches at 15 bases. Per the germline V gene, CDR1 is SQVTM and CDR2 is ANQGSEA. The CDR3 totals 20 residues. V lost 7 bases and J lost 2; bases outside the gene matches: 17. CDR3 DNA sequence: TGCAGCGCTTGGACAGACAAAGGACTAGCGGGAGGGCATAACACCGGGGAGCTGTTTTTT. It translates to CSAWTDKGLAGGHNTGELFF.

This clonotype was counted many times. CDR3 DNA: TGTGCCAGCAGCCAAAGACAGACCGAAAAGGATCAGCCCCAGCATTTT. It encodes CASSQRQTEKDQPQHF. The chain uses TRBV13 and TRBJ1-5; D is possibly TRBD1 (5 bases). The V and J ends lost 5 bases and 5 bases respectively, with 19 bases between them. CDR3 length: 16 residues. From germline, CDR1 is PRHDT and CDR2 FYEKMQ (reference sequence).

The genes are TRBV2 and TRBJ1-6, with TRBD1 matching over 7 bases. V shed 5 bases and J 9 bases; nucleotides not matched to a gene: 4. The CDR3 is 13 amino acids. Germline CDR1 SNHLY, CDR2 FYNNEI. CDR3 in amino acids: CASSSTGSSPLHF. The CDR3 region has the DNA TGTGCCAGCAGTTCGACAGGGTCTTCACCCCTCCACTTT.

The table lists this clonotype with many counts. The rearrangement uses TRBV5-6 and TRBJ1-6, with D possibly TRBD1 on 6 matching bases. V lost 4 bases and J lost 8, with 16 bases in between. The germline CDR1 and CDR2 sequences are SGHDT and YYEEEE. The CDR3 extends over 15 amino acids. CDR3 in DNA: TGTGCCAGCAGCGCCAGACAGGACTTGTATTCACCCCTCCACTTT. It yields the protein CASSARQDLYSPLHF.

The chain links TRBV7-3 to TRBJ1-1, with D hard to call. The germline V gene encodes CDR1 SGHTA and CDR2 FQGTGA. Trimming stripped 4 bases from V and 6 bases from J, with 12 bases between. The length of the CDR3 is 13 residues. The CDR3 spells CASSSWVNSEAFF. The CDR3 nucleotides are TGTGCCAGCAGCTCGTGGGTGAATTCTGAAGCTTTCTTT. Drawing the rest from reference TRBV7-3 and TRBJ1-1, the complete variable domain is GAGVSQTPSNKVTEKGKYVELRCDPISGHTALYWYRQSLGQGPEFLIYFQGTGAADDSGLPNDRFFAVRPEGSVSTLKIQRTERGDSAVYLCASSSWVNSEAFFGQGTRLTVV.

The CDR3 nucleotides are TGTGCCAGCAGCCGCCGGACAGGAGCGTACGAGCAGCCCCAGCATTTT. Translation: CASSRRTGAYEQPQHF. This chain connects TRBV12-3 or TRBV12-4 to TRBJ1-5; TRBD1 aligns across 7 bases. The length of the CDR3 is 16 residues. V shed 6 bases and J 7 bases; nucleotides not matched to a gene: 15.